This T cell receptor beta chain was sequenced in a study of cytomegalovirus exposure and HLA in healthy donors. Study-level background: Unique TCRs numbering some 80 million, obtained from HLA-typed donors, made up an early data release. General observations from the study: The authors later found TCR association rates varying by HLA locus, with DRB1 most and HLA-C fewest. It was 160 or so TCR beta chains that were listed as cytomegalovirus-associated. The likely origin of a cluster of highly shared sequence variants was a sequencing artifact.

The CDR3 is 17 residues long. Germline V gene lookup returns CDR1 PRHDT and CDR2 FYEKMQ (reference sequence). J was trimmed by 2 bases and V by 1 base; bases with no gene match: 9. Use of 60 Vbeta and 13 Jbeta primers characterized the PCR. Some clones are missing from TCRdb's copy, which holds only in-frame ones; the method was immunoSEQ multiplex PCR. The sample records 150,000 to 200,000 clones, 79% being singletons. Regarding this clone: Antigen unknown.

Specimen: PBMCs. The sequence was obtained from a woman in her 50s in good health and CMV-seronegative. The chain combines TRBV13 with TRBJ2-3; 7 bases agree with TRBD2. The CDR3: CASSLEGRAGLTDTQYF. Written as DNA, the CDR3 is TGTGCCAGCAGCTTAGAGGGCAGAGCGGGGCTCACAGATACGCAGTATTTT.